This T cell receptor (beta chain) was profiled in a study of identical twins. A universal primer binding site was introduced by template switching. The final cDNA contained unique molecular identifiers. TCRdb used MiXCR to reprocess the 5' RACE reads, holding one entry per CDR3 protein. The sample has 400,000 or so distinct CDR3 sequences; 9% to 10% are singletons. The sample holds many counts of this clonotype. Its antigen is undetermined. The CDR3 is made up of 14 amino acids. Trimming left V 9 bases short and J 0 bases short, with 14 bases between. Overall study results and limits: The models systematically underestimated how much out-of-frame TCR alpha was shared in monozygotic twins. Part of the zero-insertion signal could reflect confounding by invariant MAIT and iNKT cells. Weaker excess twin sharing was observed in beta out-of-frame sequences.

The chain couples TRBV12-3 or TRBV12-4 to TRBJ1-2; D perhaps matches TRBD1 (6 bases). The source of this sequence is a woman aged 45-65 years in good health. The sequenced sample consisted of naive T cells sorted from blood. The CDR3: CASHWEGANYGYTF. The CDR3 nucleotides are TGTGCCAGTCATTGGGAGGGGGCTAACTATGGCTACACCTTC.